This TCR beta chain was recorded in a study of response to subunit inactivated influenza vaccine. This clonotype was observed many times. The target antigen is unknown. Findings of the study overall: With each seasonal influenza vaccination, the authors suggested, few new T cells are recruited.

TCRdb used MiXCR to reprocess the RT-PCR reads, holding one entry per CDR3 protein. The sample contains approximately 730,000 distinct CDR3 sequences, approximately 15% of which appear only once. The CDR3 length is 13 residues. CDR1 and CDR2 (germline): MNHNS, SASEGT. Between the trimmed V and J ends, which lost 7 bases and 6 bases, there was a span of 10 bases. The chain employs TRBV6-1 and TRBJ1-6, with D perhaps matching TRBD1 (5 bases). The sequence derives from a man aged 50 or older who received an inactivated influenza vaccine. Sequencing was performed on PBMCs from blood, taken 14 to 15 days before vaccination. The CDR3 protein is CASIWDGNSPLHF. The CDR3 nucleotides are TGTGCCAGCATCTGGGACGGTAATTCACCCCTCCACTTT.